Listed here is a single T cell receptor beta chain. This specimen comes from a study of blood T cell repertoires in COVID-19. Study-level background: PBMCs, B-cell-depleted T cells, or T cells provided the cDNA or gDNA that made up the material.

In the authors' workflow: Nucleated cell number was recorded as an estimate derived from reference gene primer amplification. Here immunoSEQ multiplex PCR was the method, and the copy in TCRdb shows in-frame clones only, minus some. The V and J calls and clone size come from that table; D and trimming were worked out from the DNA. The sample holds 250,000 to 350,000 clones, about nine tenths seen once. Trimming at V came to 7 bases and at J to 2 bases, leaving 4 bases not matched to a gene. CDR3 length: 14 amino acids. Germline values: CDR1 MNHEY, CDR2 SVGAGI. The sequenced sample consisted of peripheral blood. The chain joins TRBV6-5 to TRBJ2-1, with 8 bases matching TRBD2. The TCR was taken from a woman between 40 and 55 years old who had recovered from COVID-19. The DNA for the CDR3 is TGTGCCAGCATGAGCGGGAGTCCCTACAATGAGCAGTTCTTC. Encoded protein: CASMSGSPYNEQFF.